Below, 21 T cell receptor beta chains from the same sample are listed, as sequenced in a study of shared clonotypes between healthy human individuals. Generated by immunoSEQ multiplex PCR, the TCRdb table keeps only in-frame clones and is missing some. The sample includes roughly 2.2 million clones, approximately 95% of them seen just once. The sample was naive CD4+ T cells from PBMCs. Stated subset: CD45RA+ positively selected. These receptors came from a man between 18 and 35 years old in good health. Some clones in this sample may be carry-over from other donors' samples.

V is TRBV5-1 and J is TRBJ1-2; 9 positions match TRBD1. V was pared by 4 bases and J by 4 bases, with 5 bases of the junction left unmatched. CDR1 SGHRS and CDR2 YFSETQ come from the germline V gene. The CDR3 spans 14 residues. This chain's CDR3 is CASSNGQGSYGYTF. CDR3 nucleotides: TGCGCCAGCAGCAATGGACAGGGGAGCTATGGCTACACCTTC.

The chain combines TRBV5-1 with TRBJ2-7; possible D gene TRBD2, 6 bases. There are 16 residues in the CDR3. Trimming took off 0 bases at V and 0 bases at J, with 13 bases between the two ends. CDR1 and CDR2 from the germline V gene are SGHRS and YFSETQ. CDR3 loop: CASSLAPGLSSYEQYF. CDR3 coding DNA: TGCGCCAGCAGCTTGGCACCGGGACTGAGCTCCTACGAGCAGTACTTC.

The DNA of the CDR3 is TGTGCCTGGCAGCAGGGGACGGGTTCAGATACGCAGTATTTT. This gives the protein CAWQQGTGSDTQYF. This chain links TRBV30 with TRBJ2-3; a possible D gene is TRBD1 (6 bases). This CDR3 has 14 amino acids. With 5 bases removed from V and 4 bases from J, the gap between germline ends came to 16 bases. Germline V gene data show CDR1 as GTSNPN and CDR2 as SVGIG (reference sequence). Full variable domain (remainder filled in from reference TRBV30 and TRBJ2-3): SQTIHQWPATLVQPVGSPLSLECTVEGTSNPNLYWYRQAAGRGLQLLFYSVGIGQISSEVPQNLSASRPQDRQFILSSKKLLLSDSGFYLCAWQQGTGSDTQYFGPGTRLTVL.

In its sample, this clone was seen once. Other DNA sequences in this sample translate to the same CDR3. CDR3 nucleotide sequence: TGTGCCAGCAGACAGGGGAGAGGGGGCTACACCTTC. Translated: CASRQGRGGYTF. The gene calls are TRBV28 and TRBJ1-2, with 7 nucleotides matching TRBD1. This CDR3 has 12 residues. The V gene end was trimmed by 6 bases and the J gene end by 8 bases; junction bases not matched to a gene: 6. Germline V lookup: CDR1 MDHEN, CDR2 SYDVKM.

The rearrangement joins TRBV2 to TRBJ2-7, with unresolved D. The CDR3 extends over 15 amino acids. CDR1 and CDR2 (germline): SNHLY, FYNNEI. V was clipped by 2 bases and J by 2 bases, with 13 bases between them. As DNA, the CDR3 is TGTGCCAGCAGTGAACGGGCCCGGTGGACCTACGAGCAGTACTTC. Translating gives CASSERARWTYEQYF.

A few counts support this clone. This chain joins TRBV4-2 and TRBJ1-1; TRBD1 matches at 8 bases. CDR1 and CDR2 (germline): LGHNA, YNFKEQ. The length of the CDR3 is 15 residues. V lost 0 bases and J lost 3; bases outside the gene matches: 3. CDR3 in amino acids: CASSQDRGRDTEAFF. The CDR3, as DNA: TGTGCCAGCAGCCAAGACAGGGGGCGAGACACTGAAGCTTTCTTT.

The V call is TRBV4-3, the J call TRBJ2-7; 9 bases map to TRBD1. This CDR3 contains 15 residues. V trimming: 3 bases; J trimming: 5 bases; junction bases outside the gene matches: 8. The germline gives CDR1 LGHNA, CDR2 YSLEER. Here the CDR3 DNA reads TGCGCCAGCAGCCACTCGGGGGACAGGGCCCACGAGCAGTACTTC. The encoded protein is CASSHSGDRAHEQYF.

In DNA form, the CDR3 reads TGTGCCAGCAGTGGGGACGTCGGAAACACCATATATTTT. Translation gives CASSGDVGNTIYF. The V call is TRBV2, the J call TRBJ1-3; TRBD1 might be the D (5 bases). The CDR3 covers 13 residues. Looked up from germline, CDR1 is SNHLY and CDR2 is FYNNEI. The V end lost 4 bases, the J end lost 4 bases, and 8 bases lay between the germline ends.

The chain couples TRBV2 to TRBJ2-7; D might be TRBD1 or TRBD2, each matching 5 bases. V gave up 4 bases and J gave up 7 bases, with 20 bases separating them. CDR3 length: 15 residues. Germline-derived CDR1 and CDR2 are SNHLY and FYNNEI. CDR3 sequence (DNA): TGTGCCAGCAGTGTGTATCCGGGACCGGGGAAGGAGCAGTACTTC. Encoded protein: CASSVYPGPGKEQYF.

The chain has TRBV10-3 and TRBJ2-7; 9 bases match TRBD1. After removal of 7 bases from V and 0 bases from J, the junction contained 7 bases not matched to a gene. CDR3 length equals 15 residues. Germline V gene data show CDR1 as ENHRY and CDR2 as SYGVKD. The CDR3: CAITAGQGSSYEQYF. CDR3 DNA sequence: TGTGCCATCACCGCCGGACAGGGGAGCTCCTACGAGCAGTACTTC.

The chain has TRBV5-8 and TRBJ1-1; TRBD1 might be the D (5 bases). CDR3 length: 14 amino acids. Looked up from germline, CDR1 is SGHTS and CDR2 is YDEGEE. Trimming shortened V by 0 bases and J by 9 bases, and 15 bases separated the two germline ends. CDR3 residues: CASSLEAGRGQAFF. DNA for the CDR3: TGTGCCAGCAGCTTGGAGGCAGGGCGCGGCCAAGCTTTCTTT.

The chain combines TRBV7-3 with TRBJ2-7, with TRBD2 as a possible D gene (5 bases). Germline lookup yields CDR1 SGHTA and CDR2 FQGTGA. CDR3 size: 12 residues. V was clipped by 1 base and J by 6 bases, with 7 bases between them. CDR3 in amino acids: CASSLNRGEQYF. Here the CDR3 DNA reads TGTGCCAGCAGCTTAAATCGGGGCGAGCAGTACTTC. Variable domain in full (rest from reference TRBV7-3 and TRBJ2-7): GAGVSQTPSNKVTEKGKYVELRCDPISGHTALYWYRQSLGQGPEFLIYFQGTGAADDSGLPNDRFFAVRPEGSVSTLKIQRTERGDSAVYLCASSLNRGEQYFGPGTRLTVT.

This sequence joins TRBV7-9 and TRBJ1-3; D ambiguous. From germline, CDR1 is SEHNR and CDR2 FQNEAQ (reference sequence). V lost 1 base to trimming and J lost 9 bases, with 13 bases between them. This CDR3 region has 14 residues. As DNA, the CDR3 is TGTGCCAGCAGCTTAGTTGACTTCGACGGCACCATATATTTT. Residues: CASSLVDFDGTIYF.

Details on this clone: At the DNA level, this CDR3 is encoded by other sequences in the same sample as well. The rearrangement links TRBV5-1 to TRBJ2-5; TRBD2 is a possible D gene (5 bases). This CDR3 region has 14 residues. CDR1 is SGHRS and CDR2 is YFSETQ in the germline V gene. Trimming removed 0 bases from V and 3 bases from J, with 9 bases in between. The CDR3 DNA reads TGCGCCAGCAGCTTGGCCCCCGGGGAAGAGACCCAGTACTTC. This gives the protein CASSLAPGEETQYF.

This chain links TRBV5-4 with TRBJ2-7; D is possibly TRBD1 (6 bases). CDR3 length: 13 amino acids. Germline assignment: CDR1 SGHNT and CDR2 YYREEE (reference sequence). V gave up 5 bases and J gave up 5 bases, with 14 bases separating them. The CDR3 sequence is CASRFGYRDEQYF. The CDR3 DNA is TGTGCCAGCAGATTCGGCTACAGGGACGAGCAGTACTTC.

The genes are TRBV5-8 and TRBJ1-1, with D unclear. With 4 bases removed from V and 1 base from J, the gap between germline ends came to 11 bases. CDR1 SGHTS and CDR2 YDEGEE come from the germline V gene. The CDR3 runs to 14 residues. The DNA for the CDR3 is TGTGCCAGCAGCCCTATTTGGAGGAACACTGAAGCTTTCTTT. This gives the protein CASSPIWRNTEAFF.

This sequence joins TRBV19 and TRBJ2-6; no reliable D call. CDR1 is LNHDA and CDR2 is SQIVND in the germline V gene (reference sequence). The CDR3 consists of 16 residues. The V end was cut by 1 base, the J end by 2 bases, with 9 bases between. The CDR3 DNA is TGTGCCAGTAGTATAGGGTATGTTACTGGGGCCAACGTCCTGACTTTC. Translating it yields CASSIGYVTGANVLTF.

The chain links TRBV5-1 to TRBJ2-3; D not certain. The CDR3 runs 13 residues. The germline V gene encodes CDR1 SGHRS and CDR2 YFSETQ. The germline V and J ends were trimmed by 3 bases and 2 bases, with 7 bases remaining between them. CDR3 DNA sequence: TGCGCCAGCAGCTCCACAATCACAGATACGCAGTATTTT. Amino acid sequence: CASSSTITDTQYF.

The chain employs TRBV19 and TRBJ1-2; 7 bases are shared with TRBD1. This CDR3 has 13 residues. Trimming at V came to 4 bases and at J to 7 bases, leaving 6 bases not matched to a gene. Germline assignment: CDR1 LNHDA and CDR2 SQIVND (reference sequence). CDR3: CASSTTGAVGYTF. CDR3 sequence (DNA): TGTGCCAGTAGTACCACAGGGGCTGTTGGCTACACCTTC.

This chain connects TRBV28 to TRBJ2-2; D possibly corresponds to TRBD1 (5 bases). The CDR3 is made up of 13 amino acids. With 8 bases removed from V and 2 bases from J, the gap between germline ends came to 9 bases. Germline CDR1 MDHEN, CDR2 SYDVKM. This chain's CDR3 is CASADRNTGELFF. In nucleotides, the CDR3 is TGTGCCAGCGCAGACAGAAACACCGGGGAGCTGTTTTTT.

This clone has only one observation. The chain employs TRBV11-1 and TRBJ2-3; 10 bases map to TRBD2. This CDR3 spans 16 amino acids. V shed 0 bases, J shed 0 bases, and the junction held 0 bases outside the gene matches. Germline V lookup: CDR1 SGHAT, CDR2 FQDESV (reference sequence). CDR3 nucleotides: TGTGCCAGCAGCTTAGCACTAGCGGGAAGCACAGATACGCAGTATTTT. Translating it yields CASSLALAGSTDTQYF.